The clone carrying this T cell receptor (beta chain) was observed a handful of times. No antigen is known for it. This record comes from a study of blood T cells in healthy people across ages. The CDR3 has 17 amino acids. V dropped 0 bases and J dropped 6; count of bases not matched to a gene: 9. Germline CDR1 is MGHRA and CDR2 is YSYEKL. Those donating, healthy Caucasian individuals from Russia, were aged 6 to 90. Using a J-beta primer mix together with a sample-barcoded 5' primer, a second PCR was run for roughly 6 to 12 cycles. The study obtained at least 3 million CDR3-containing paired-end reads from every sample. From the 5' RACE reads, TCRdb called clonotypes with MiXCR, one entry per CDR3 protein. This table has hundreds of thousands of distinct CDR3 sequences, 30% to 45% appearing once. Study outcomes and limitations: The recorded TCR beta diversity per million T cells decreased in a roughly linear manner with age.

V and J are TRBV4-1 and TRBJ2-2; 8 bases are a match to TRBD2. The source material was blood. This sequence originates from a man aged 18 to 30 in good health. The DNA for the CDR3 is TGCGCCAGCAGCCAAGAGAGCGGGGGCCTTGCTTCCGGGGAGCTGTTTTTT. Protein product: CASSQESGGLASGELFF.